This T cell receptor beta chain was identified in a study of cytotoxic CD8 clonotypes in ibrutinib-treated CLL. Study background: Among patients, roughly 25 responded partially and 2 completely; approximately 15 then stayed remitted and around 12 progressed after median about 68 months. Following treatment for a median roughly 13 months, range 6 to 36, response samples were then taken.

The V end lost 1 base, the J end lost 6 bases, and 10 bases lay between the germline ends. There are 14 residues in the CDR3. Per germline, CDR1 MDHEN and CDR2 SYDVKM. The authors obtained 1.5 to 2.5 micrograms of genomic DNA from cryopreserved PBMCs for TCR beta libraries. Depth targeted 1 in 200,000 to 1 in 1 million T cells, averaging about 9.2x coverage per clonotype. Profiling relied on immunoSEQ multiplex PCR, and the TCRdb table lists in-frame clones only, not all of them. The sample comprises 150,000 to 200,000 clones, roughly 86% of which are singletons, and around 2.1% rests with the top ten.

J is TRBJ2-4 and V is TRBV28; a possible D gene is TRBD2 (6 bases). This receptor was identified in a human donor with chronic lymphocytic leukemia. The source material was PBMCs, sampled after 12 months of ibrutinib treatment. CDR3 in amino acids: CASSLSMEGNIQYF. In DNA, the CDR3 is TGTGCCAGCAGTTTATCTATGGAGGGAAACATTCAGTACTTC.